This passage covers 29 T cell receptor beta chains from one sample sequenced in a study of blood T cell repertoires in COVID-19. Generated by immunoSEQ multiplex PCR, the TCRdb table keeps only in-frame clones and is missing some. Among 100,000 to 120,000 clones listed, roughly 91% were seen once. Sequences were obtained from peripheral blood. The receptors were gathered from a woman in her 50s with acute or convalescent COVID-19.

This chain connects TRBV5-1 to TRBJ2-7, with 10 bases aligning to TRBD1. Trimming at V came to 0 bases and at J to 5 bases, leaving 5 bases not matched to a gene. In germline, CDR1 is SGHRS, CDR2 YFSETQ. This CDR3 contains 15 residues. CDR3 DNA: TGCGCCAGCAGCTTGGACGGACAGGGGGTCAACGAGCAGTACTTC. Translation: CASSLDGQGVNEQYF.

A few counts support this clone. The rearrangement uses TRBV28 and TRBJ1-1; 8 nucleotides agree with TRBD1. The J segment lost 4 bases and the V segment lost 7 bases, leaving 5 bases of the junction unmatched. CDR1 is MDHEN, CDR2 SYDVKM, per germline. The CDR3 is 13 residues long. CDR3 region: CASIQTGATEAFF. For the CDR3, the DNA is TGTGCCAGCATCCAGACAGGGGCCACTGAAGCTTTCTTT.

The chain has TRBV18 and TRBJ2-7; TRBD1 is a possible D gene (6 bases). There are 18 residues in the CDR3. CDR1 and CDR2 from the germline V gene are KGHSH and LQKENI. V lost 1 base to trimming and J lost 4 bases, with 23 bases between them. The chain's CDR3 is CASSPLPLEGQRIYEQYF. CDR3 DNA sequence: TGTGCCAGCTCACCACTTCCCTTAGAAGGACAGAGAATATACGAGCAGTACTTC.

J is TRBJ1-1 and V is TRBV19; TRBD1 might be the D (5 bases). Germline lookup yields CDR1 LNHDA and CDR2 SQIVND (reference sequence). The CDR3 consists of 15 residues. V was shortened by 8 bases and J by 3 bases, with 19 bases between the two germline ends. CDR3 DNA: TGTGCCAGTGTCAGCGGGGCCGCTCCCGACACTGAAGCTTTCTTT. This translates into CASVSGAAPDTEAFF.

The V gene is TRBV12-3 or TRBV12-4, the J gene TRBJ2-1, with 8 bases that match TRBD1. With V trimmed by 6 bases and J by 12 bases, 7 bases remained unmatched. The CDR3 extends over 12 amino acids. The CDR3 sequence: CASSQDRGRQFF. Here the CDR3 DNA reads TGTGCCAGCAGCCAAGACAGGGGTCGGCAGTTCTTC.

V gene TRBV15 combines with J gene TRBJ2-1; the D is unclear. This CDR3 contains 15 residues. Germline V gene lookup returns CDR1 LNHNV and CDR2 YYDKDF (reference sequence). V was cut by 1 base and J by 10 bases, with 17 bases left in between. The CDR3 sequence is CATSRAGKSSREQFF. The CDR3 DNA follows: TGTGCCACCAGCAGAGCGGGTAAATCCTCGAGGGAGCAGTTCTTC.

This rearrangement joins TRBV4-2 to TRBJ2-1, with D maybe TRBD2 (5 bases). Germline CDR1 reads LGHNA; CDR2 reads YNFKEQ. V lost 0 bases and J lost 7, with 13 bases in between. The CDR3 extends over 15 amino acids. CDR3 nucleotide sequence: TGTGCCAGCAGCCAAGATTACGGAACGGGAAATGAGCAGTTCTTC. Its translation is CASSQDYGTGNEQFF.

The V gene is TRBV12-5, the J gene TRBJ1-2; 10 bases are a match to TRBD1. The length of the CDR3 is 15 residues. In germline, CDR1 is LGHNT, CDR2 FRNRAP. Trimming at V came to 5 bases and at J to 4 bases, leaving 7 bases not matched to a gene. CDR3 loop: CASGTRDRGSYGYTF. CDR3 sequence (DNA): TGTGCTAGTGGTACCCGGGACAGGGGTAGCTATGGCTACACCTTC.

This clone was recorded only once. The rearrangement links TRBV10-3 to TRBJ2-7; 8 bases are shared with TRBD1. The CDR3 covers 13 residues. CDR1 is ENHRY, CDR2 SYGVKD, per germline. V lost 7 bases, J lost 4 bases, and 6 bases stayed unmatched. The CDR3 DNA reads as TGTGCCATCAAGCGACAGGGGAGTTACGAGCAGTACTTC. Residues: CAIKRQGSYEQYF.

The CDR3, as DNA: TGTGCCAGTAGTATTCGGTTAGCGGGGCTTAATGAGCAGTTCTTC. Translating it yields CASSIRLAGLNEQFF. The chain links TRBV19 to TRBJ2-1; 8 nucleotides line up with TRBD2. V lost 3 bases, J lost 7 bases, and 8 bases stayed unmatched. Germline lookup yields CDR1 LNHDA and CDR2 SQIVND (reference sequence). The CDR3 runs 15 residues.

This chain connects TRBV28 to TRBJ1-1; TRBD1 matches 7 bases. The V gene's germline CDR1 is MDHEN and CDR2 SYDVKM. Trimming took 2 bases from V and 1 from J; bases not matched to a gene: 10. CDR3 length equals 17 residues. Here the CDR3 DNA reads TGTGCCAGCAGTTTAACCCCAGGGGGAGGCGGGAACACTGAAGCTTTCTTT. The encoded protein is CASSLTPGGGGNTEAFF. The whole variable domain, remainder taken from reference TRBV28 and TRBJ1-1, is DVKVTQSSRYLVKRTGEKVFLECVQDMDHENMFWYRQDPGLGLRLIYFSYDVKMKEKGDIPEGYSVSREKKERFSLILESASTNQTSMYLCASSLTPGGGGNTEAFFGQGTRLTVV.

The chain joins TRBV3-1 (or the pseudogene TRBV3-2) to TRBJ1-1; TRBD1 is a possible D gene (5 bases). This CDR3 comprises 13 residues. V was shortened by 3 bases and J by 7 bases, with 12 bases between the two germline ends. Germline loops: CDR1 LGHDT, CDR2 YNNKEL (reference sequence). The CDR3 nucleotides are TGTGCCAGCAGCCAGAGCGGGGGAGGTGAAGCTTTCTTT. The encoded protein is CASSQSGGGEAFF.

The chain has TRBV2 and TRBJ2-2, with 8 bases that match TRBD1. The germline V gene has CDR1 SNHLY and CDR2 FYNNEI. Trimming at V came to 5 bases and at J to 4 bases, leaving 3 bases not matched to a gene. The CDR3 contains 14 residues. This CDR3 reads CASSRDRSTGELFF. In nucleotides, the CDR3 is TGTGCCAGCAGTCGGGACAGGAGCACCGGGGAGCTGTTTTTT. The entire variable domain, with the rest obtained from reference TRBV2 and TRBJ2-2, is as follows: EPEVTQTPSHQVTQMGQEVILRCVPISNHLYFYWYRQILGQKVEFLVSFYNNEISEKSEIFDDQFSVERPDGSNFTLKIRSTKLEDSAMYFCASSRDRSTGELFFGEGSRLTVL.

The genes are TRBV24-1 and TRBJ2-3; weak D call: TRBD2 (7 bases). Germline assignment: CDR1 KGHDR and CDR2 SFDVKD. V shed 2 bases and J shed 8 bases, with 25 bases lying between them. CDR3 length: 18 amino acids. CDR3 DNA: TGTGCCACCAGTGATTACCTTCGCGGGGGCGCCGGGGGAGGTACGCAGTATTTT. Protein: CATSDYLRGGAGGGTQYF.

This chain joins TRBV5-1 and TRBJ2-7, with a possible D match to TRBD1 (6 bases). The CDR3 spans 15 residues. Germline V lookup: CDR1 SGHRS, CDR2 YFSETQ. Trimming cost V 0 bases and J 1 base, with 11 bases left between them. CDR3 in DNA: TGCGCCAGCAGCTTGGGGGGGACATCTTCCTACGAGCAGTACTTC. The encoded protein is CASSLGGTSSYEQYF.

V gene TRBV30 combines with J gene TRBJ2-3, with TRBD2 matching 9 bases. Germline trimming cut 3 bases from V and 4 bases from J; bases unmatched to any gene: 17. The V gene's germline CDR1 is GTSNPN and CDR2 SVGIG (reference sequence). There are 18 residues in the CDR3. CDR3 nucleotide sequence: TGTGCCTGGAGACCGATTAGCGTTGGCGGGAGGGTTCCAGATACGCAGTATTTT. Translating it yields CAWRPISVGGRVPDTQYF.

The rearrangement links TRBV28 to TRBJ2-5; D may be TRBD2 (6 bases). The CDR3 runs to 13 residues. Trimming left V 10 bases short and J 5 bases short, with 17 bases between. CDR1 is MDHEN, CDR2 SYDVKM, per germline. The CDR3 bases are TGTGCCATCAACCTACATAGCGGCGAGACCCAGTACTTC. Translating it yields CAINLHSGETQYF.

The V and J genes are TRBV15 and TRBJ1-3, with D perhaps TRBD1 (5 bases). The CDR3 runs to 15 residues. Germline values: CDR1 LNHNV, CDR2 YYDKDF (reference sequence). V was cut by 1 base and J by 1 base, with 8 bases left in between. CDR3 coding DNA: TGTGCCACCAGCAGAGGTGGGGCATCTGGAAACACCATATATTTT. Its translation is CATSRGGASGNTIYF.

The CDR3 here is CASSLAGVYGYTF. CDR3 nucleotides: TGCGCCAGCAGCTTGGCGGGGGTCTATGGCTACACCTTC. The chain combines TRBV5-1 with TRBJ1-2, with a tentative D call TRBD1 (5 bases). V gave up 0 bases and J gave up 4 bases, with 7 bases separating them. CDR3 length: 13 residues. CDR1 SGHRS and CDR2 YFSETQ come from the germline V gene.

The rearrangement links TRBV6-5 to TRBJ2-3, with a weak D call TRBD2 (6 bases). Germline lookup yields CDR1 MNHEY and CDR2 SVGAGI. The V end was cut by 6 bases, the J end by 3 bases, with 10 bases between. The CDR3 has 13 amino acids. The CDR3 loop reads CASRGTGTDTQYF. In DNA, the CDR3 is TGTGCCAGCAGAGGGACTGGGACAGATACGCAGTATTTT.

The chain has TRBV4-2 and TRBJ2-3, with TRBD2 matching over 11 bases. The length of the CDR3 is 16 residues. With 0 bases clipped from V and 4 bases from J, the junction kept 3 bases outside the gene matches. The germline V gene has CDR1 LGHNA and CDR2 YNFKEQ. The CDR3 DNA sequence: TGTGCCAGCAGCCAAGAACTAGCGGGAGTCGCAGATACGCAGTATTTT. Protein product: CASSQELAGVADTQYF.

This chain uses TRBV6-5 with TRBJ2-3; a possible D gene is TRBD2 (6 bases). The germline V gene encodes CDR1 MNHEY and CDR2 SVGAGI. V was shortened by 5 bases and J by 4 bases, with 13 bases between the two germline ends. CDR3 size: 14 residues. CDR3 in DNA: TGTGCCAGCAGTCTCGGGCGCGGGGCAGATACGCAGTATTTT. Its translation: CASSLGRGADTQYF.

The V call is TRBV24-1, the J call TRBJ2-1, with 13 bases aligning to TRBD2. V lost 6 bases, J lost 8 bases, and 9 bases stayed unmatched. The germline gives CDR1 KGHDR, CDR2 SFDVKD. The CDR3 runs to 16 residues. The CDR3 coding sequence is TGTGCCACCAGTTCCGGACTAGCGGGAGCCCTCGATGAGCAGTTCTTC. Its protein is CATSSGLAGALDEQFF.

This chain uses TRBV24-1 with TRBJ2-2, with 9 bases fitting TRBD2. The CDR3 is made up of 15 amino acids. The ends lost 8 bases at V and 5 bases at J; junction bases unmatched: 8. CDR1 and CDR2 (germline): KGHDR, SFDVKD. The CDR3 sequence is CATNSGTSLTGELFF. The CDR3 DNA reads TGTGCCACCAATTCCGGGACTAGCCTTACCGGGGAGCTGTTTTTT.

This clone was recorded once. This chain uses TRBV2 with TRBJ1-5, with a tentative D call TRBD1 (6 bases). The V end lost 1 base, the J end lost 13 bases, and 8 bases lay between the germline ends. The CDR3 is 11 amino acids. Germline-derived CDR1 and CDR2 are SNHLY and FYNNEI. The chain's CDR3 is CASSEGGQQHF. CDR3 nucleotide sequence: TGTGCCAGCAGTGAAGGGGGGCAACAGCATTTT. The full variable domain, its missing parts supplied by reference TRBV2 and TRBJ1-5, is EPEVTQTPSHQVTQMGQEVILRCVPISNHLYFYWYRQILGQKVEFLVSFYNNEISEKSEIFDDQFSVERPDGSNFTLKIRSTKLEDSAMYFCASSEGGQQHFGDGTRLSIL.

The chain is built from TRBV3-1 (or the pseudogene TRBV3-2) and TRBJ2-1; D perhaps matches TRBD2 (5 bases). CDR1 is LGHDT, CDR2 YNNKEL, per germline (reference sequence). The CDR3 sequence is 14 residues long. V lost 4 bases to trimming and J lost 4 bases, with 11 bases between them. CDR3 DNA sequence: TGTGCCAGCAGCCCCGGACTGGGTTACAATGAGCAGTTCTTC. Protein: CASSPGLGYNEQFF.

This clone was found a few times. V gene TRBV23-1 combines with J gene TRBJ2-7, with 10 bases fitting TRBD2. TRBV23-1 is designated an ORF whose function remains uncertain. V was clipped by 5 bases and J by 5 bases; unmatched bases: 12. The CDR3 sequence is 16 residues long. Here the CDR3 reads CASSGGGAGGPDEQYF. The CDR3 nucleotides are TGCGCCAGCAGTGGAGGAGGAGCGGGAGGGCCTGACGAGCAGTACTTC.

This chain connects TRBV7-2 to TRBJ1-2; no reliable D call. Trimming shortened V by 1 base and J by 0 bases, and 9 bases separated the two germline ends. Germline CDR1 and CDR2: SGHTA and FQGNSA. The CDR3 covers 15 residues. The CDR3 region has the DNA TGTGCCAGCAGCTTAGGACGGGGTTCTAACTATGGCTACACCTTC. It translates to CASSLGRGSNYGYTF.

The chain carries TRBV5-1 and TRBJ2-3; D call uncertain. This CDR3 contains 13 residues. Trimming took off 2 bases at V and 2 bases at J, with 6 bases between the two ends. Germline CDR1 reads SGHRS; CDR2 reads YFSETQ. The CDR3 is CASSFRNTDTQYF. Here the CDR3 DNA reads TGCGCCAGCAGCTTCAGGAACACAGATACGCAGTATTTT.